A selection of T cell receptor beta chains follows, all from one sample in a study of cytomegalovirus exposure and HLA in healthy donors. Some clones are missing from TCRdb's copy, which holds only in-frame ones; the method was immunoSEQ multiplex PCR. This table has around 190,000 clones, more than 65% appearing once. The sequenced sample was PBMCs. Receptors originate from a middle-aged man in good health and CMV-seropositive. CDR3s include the opening cysteine and the closing phenylalanine or tryptophan. D genes are given only for firm matches. Clone size, where shown, is once, few, many, or a class for clones that have expanded.

J gene: TRBJ2-5; D gene: TRBD1; V gene: TRBV7-9; clone size: NA; CDR3 protein: CASSHLGQGQETQYF; CDR3 DNA: TGTGCCAGCAGCCACCTGGGACAGGGTCAAGAGACCCAGTACTTC
J gene: TRBJ1-2; D gene: NA; V gene: TRBV5-4; clone size: NA; CDR3 protein: CASSLAGSMYGYTF; CDR3 DNA: TGTGCCAGCAGCTTGGCAGGGTCCATGTATGGCTACACCTTC
J gene: TRBJ1-3; D gene: NA; V gene: TRBV6-5; clone size: NA; CDR3 protein: CASSPGNQGLNTIYF; CDR3 DNA: TGTGCCAGCAGCCCAGGCAACCAGGGTCTAAACACCATATATTTT
J gene: TRBJ1-2; D gene: TRBD1; V gene: TRBV12-5; clone size: NA; CDR3 protein: CASGLTGTGDAYGYTF; CDR3 DNA: TGTGCTAGTGGTTTAACCGGGACAGGGGACGCCTATGGCTACACCTTC
J gene: TRBJ2-7; D gene: NA; V gene: TRBV19; clone size: NA; CDR3 protein: CASSPTVTGISYEQYF; CDR3 DNA: TGTGCCAGTAGTCCAACAGTTACCGGGATCTCCTACGAGCAGTACTTC
J gene: TRBJ1-1; D gene: TRBD1; V gene: TRBV28; clone size: NA; CDR3 protein: CASSLDRVSTEAFF; CDR3 DNA: TGTGCCAGCAGCCTGGACAGGGTGAGCACTGAAGCTTTCTTT
J gene: TRBJ1-4; D gene: NA; V gene: TRBV6-1; clone size: NA; CDR3 protein: CASSWGGPNEKLFF; CDR3 DNA: TGTGCCAGCAGTTGGGGGGGGCCGAATGAAAAACTGTTTTTT
J gene: TRBJ2-7; D gene: NA; V gene: TRBV7-3; clone size: NA; CDR3 protein: CASSIGGASYEQYF; CDR3 DNA: TGTGCTAGCAGCATAGGCGGGGCCTCCTACGAGCAGTACTTC
J gene: TRBJ2-1; D gene: TRBD2; V gene: TRBV19; clone size: NA; CDR3 protein: CASRRTSGSGNEQFF; CDR3 DNA: TGTGCCAGTAGACGGACTAGCGGGAGTGGGAATGAGCAGTTCTTC
J gene: TRBJ1-5; D gene: NA; V gene: TRBV4-1; clone size: few; CDR3 protein: CASSPGAGGTIQPQHF; CDR3 DNA: TGCGCCAGCAGCCCAGGGGCGGGGGGAACGATTCAGCCCCAGCATTTT
J gene: TRBJ1-2; D gene: TRBD1; V gene: TRBV28; clone size: NA; CDR3 protein: CASSFYGTGNGYTF; CDR3 DNA: TGTGCCAGCAGTTTCTATGGGACAGGGAATGGCTACACCTTC
J gene: TRBJ1-1; D gene: NA; V gene: TRBV4-3; clone size: NA; CDR3 protein: CASSQGYTRNEAFF; CDR3 DNA: TGCGCCAGCAGCCAAGGGTACACACGCAACGAAGCTTTCTTT
J gene: TRBJ1-4; D gene: NA; V gene: TRBV15; clone size: few; CDR3 protein: CATKLRVVGTLGEKLFF; CDR3 DNA: TGTGCCACGAAATTGCGCGTGGTCGGGACATTGGGTGAAAAACTGTTTTTT
J gene: TRBJ2-7; D gene: TRBD1; V gene: TRBV15; clone size: NA; CDR3 protein: CATSRADRSSYEQYF; CDR3 DNA: TGTGCCACCAGCAGAGCGGACAGGTCATCCTACGAGCAGTACTTC
J gene: TRBJ2-3; D gene: TRBD2; V gene: TRBV28; clone size: NA; CDR3 protein: CASTPGGRFPHTQYF; CDR3 DNA: TGTGCCAGCACCCCAGGCGGGAGGTTCCCTCATACGCAGTATTTT
J gene: TRBJ2-3; D gene: TRBD2; V gene: TRBV7-9; clone size: NA; CDR3 protein: CASSLGSSGGGDTQYF; CDR3 DNA: TGTGCCAGCAGCTTAGGGTCTAGCGGGGGTGGAGATACGCAGTATTTT
J gene: TRBJ1-5; D gene: TRBD1; V gene: TRBV7-2; clone size: NA; CDR3 protein: CASSLTGTGGSNQPQHF; CDR3 DNA: TGTGCCAGCAGCTTAACCGGGACAGGGGGCAGCAATCAGCCCCAGCATTTT
J gene: TRBJ1-4; D gene: NA; V gene: TRBV7-2; clone size: NA; CDR3 protein: CASSFTRGTNEKLFF; CDR3 DNA: TGTGCCAGCAGCTTCACTAGAGGTACTAATGAAAAACTGTTTTTT
J gene: TRBJ2-1; D gene: NA; V gene: TRBV4-2; clone size: NA; CDR3 protein: CASSQDSRPTTHNEQFF; CDR3 DNA: TGTGCCAGCAGCCAAGATAGCCGGCCCACGACGCACAATGAGCAGTTCTTC
J gene: TRBJ2-5; D gene: NA; V gene: TRBV9; clone size: once; CDR3 protein: CASSVTGLETQYF; CDR3 DNA: TGTGCCAGCAGCGTAACGGGGTTGGAGACCCAGTACTTC
J gene: TRBJ2-3; D gene: TRBD1; V gene: TRBV18; clone size: NA; CDR3 protein: CASSFDRGADTQYF; CDR3 DNA: TGTGCCAGCTCATTTGACAGGGGGGCAGATACGCAGTATTTT
J gene: TRBJ1-5; D gene: TRBD1; V gene: TRBV6-1; clone size: NA; CDR3 protein: CASSTGVKQPQHF; CDR3 DNA: TGTGCCAGCAGCACAGGGGTAAAGCAGCCCCAGCATTTT
J gene: TRBJ2-3; D gene: TRBD2; V gene: TRBV28; clone size: NA; CDR3 protein: CASRTPSGRPSHTQYF; CDR3 DNA: TGTGCCAGCAGAACGCCTAGCGGGAGGCCCTCTCATACGCAGTATTTT
J gene: TRBJ1-5; D gene: NA; V gene: TRBV27; clone size: once; CDR3 protein: CASSLSGVHSNQPQHF; CDR3 DNA: TGTGCCAGCAGTTTATCAGGAGTTCATAGCAATCAGCCCCAGCATTTT
J gene: TRBJ2-3; D gene: TRBD2; V gene: TRBV4-1; clone size: few; CDR3 protein: CASSQERAGGFTDTQYF; CDR3 DNA: TGCGCCAGCAGCCAAGAAAGAGCGGGGGGGTTCACAGATACGCAGTATTTT
J gene: TRBJ2-2; D gene: NA; V gene: TRBV5-5; clone size: once; CDR3 protein: CASSPPGRLTGELFF; CDR3 DNA: TGTGCCAGCAGCCCACCAGGGAGGTTGACCGGGGAGCTGTTTTTT
J gene: TRBJ2-7; D gene: TRBD1; V gene: TRBV5-1; clone size: NA; CDR3 protein: CASSRPGQGNYEQYF; CDR3 DNA: TGCGCCAGCAGCCGGCCGGGACAGGGAAACTACGAGCAGTACTTC
J gene: TRBJ1-1; D gene: NA; V gene: TRBV18; clone size: NA; CDR3 protein: CASSPPGGKAFF; CDR3 DNA: TGTGCCAGCTCACCACCGGGAGGGAAAGCTTTCTTT
J gene: TRBJ1-6; D gene: TRBD1; V gene: TRBV5-5; clone size: NA; CDR3 protein: CASSLAGQGGYNSPLHF; CDR3 DNA: TGTGCCAGCAGCTTGGCCGGACAGGGGGGTTATAATTCACCCCTCCACTTT
J gene: TRBJ2-7; D gene: NA; V gene: TRBV5-5; clone size: NA; CDR3 protein: CASSYRGYEQYF; CDR3 DNA: TGTGCCAGCAGCTATCGGGGCTACGAGCAGTACTTC
J gene: TRBJ2-1; D gene: TRBD2; V gene: TRBV5-1; clone size: NA; CDR3 protein: CASSPSGLAGANEQFF; CDR3 DNA: TGCGCCAGCAGCCCCAGCGGACTAGCGGGAGCCAATGAGCAGTTCTTC
J gene: TRBJ1-6; D gene: TRBD1; V gene: TRBV5-6; clone size: NA; CDR3 protein: CASSLVGDSENNSPLHF; CDR3 DNA: TGTGCCAGCAGCTTGGTTGGGGACAGCGAGAATAATTCACCCCTCCACTTT
J gene: TRBJ1-2; D gene: TRBD1; V gene: TRBV9; clone size: NA; CDR3 protein: CASSPDAGGYGYTF; CDR3 DNA: TGTGCCAGCAGCCCCGACGCAGGGGGCTATGGCTACACCTTC
J gene: TRBJ2-1; D gene: TRBD2; V gene: TRBV19; clone size: NA; CDR3 protein: CASSPSGGEFGEQFF; CDR3 DNA: TGTGCCAGTAGTCCGAGCGGGGGGGAATTTGGTGAGCAGTTCTTC
J gene: TRBJ2-3; D gene: TRBD2; V gene: TRBV25-1; clone size: NA; CDR3 protein: CASSTGAGRPDTQYF; CDR3 DNA: TGTGCCAGCAGTACTGGGGCCGGGAGGCCAGATACGCAGTATTTT
J gene: TRBJ2-3; D gene: TRBD2; V gene: TRBV5-5; clone size: NA; CDR3 protein: CASSLAISGRTDTQYF; CDR3 DNA: TGTGCCAGCAGCTTGGCCATTAGCGGGAGGACAGATACGCAGTATTTT
J gene: TRBJ1-3; D gene: NA; V gene: TRBV13; clone size: NA; CDR3 protein: CASSLRGIPGNTIYF; CDR3 DNA: TGTGCCAGCAGCTTACGGGGGATCCCTGGAAACACCATATATTTT
J gene: TRBJ2-2; D gene: TRBD1; V gene: TRBV11-3; clone size: NA; CDR3 protein: CASSLARDRETGELFF; CDR3 DNA: TGTGCCAGCAGCTTAGCCCGGGACAGAGAAACCGGGGAGCTGTTTTTT
J gene: TRBJ2-1; D gene: TRBD2; V gene: TRBV7-2; clone size: NA; CDR3 protein: CASTTSGRAGNEQFF; CDR3 DNA: TGTGCCAGCACGACTAGCGGGAGGGCCGGAAATGAGCAGTTCTTC
J gene: TRBJ2-7; D gene: TRBD2; V gene: TRBV29-1; clone size: NA; CDR3 protein: CSVSLAGDGEQYF; CDR3 DNA: TGCAGCGTATCTCTAGCGGGAGATGGCGAGCAGTACTTC
J gene: TRBJ2-3; D gene: TRBD1; V gene: TRBV5-1; clone size: NA; CDR3 protein: CASARQGVTDTQYF; CDR3 DNA: TGCGCCAGCGCCAGACAGGGTGTTACAGATACGCAGTATTTT
J gene: TRBJ2-5; D gene: TRBD1; V gene: TRBV7-2; clone size: NA; CDR3 protein: CASSQQGVETQYF; CDR3 DNA: TGTGCCAGCAGCCAACAGGGGGTGGAGACCCAGTACTTC
J gene: TRBJ1-5; D gene: TRBD1; V gene: TRBV6-1; clone size: NA; CDR3 protein: CASSEKGAQPQHF; CDR3 DNA: TGTGCCAGCAGTGAGAAGGGGGCTCAGCCCCAGCATTTT
J gene: TRBJ1-1; D gene: TRBD1; V gene: TRBV5-1; clone size: NA; CDR3 protein: CASSWGQGAGEAFF; CDR3 DNA: TGCGCCAGCAGCTGGGGCCAGGGGGCGGGTGAAGCTTTCTTT
J gene: TRBJ2-1; D gene: NA; V gene: TRBV5-6; clone size: many; CDR3 protein: CASSGSSYEQFF; CDR3 DNA: TGTGCCAGCAGCGGGAGTAGCTATGAGCAGTTCTTC
J gene: TRBJ1-6; D gene: NA; V gene: TRBV25-1; clone size: NA; CDR3 protein: CASSEFAGYNSPLHF; CDR3 DNA: TGTGCCAGCAGTGAATTTGCAGGGTATAATTCACCCCTCCACTTT